This T cell receptor beta chain was captured by sequencing in a study of prognosis after radiotherapy for stage I lung cancer (dated by TCRdb to about 2021). Notes on the research overall: Over 15 stage I NSCLC patients were enrolled in Nanjing, China, between April 2018 and January 2019. Stage I lung tumors that were newly diagnosed and primary were found in 15 or so patients, while about five patients had oligometastatic NSCLC after surgical resection of the primary tumor. Every patient was regarded as medically inoperable, because of comorbidities in about twelve cases and refusal of surgery in 7 cases. The cohort was made up of around 13 men and about 6 women, with a median age of around 68 years and an age range of roughly 50 to 85 years. Squamous cell carcinoma histology was identified in roughly seven patients, and adenocarcinoma histology was identified in twelve patients. Image-guided IMRT or VMAT was used to deliver SBRT in 3 to 5 fractions at a biologically effective dose of at least 100 Gy. No patient received concurrent therapy alongside SBRT. Distant metastases were developed by four of the 19 patients after SBRT, at a median of about seven months, whereas no significant progression was observed in the other 15 patients. This study profiled peripheral blood TCR beta repertoires from stage I NSCLC patients before and after stereotactic body radiotherapy and linked the repertoires to distant failure. A total of around 40 blood samples from approximately 19 patients were sequenced, with one sample obtained before and one obtained after SBRT for each patient.

Two rounds of multiplex PCR were performed to amplify the TCR beta CDR3 region from genomic DNA. The first PCR round used primers specific to each TRBV and TRBJ gene, and the primer sequences were filed in Chinese patent CN105087789A. The second PCR round used universal primers. The Roche High Pure PCR Template Preparation Kit was used to extract genomic DNA from frozen PBMCs. Libraries were sequenced paired-end with 151 bp reads on an Illumina HiSeq 3000. Under the source paper's analysis protocol: Raw reads lacking the multiplex PCR primer sequences were removed with CutAdapt. PEAR was used to merge high-quality paired reads into contigs. By aligning each contig to reference sequences, MiXCR assigned the TRB V, D and J gene segments to that contig. To remove sequencing errors, CDR3 sequences were clustered according to base quality and sequence similarity. Diversity was calculated as Shannon entropy divided by the natural log of the number of productive TCR sequences. One minus Shannon entropy divided by the natural log of the number of unique clonotypes was used as the definition of clonality. Progression-free survival cut-offs for repertoire metrics were chosen using the Youden index of ROC curves, with analyses run in R 3.5.3. TCRdb reanalyzed the raw reads on its own, using fastp at Q25 for trimming and MiXCR for clone calling, and kept in-frame beta chains. Each CDR3 protein appears once, grouped with its most common genes and DNA. TCRdb, not the original authors, processed these V and J calls. The sample has about 22,000 distinct CDR3 sequences on record, more than 40% of them singletons. The ten top clones hold less than 40% of the sample.

No patient had a history of other malignancies or prior chemotherapy or radiotherapy, and all had node-negative disease on CT and PET/CT. At each of two time points, about 6.1 milliliters of peripheral venous blood were collected into EDTA tubes. PBMCs were isolated by Ficoll-Paque Plus density-gradient centrifugation. Right after collection, samples were kept at -80 degrees C until analysis. This clonotype was seen more than once but under ten times. Its antigen has not been determined. A much bigger clone sits one base away, suggesting this may be a read error. CDR1 and CDR2 are drawn from the germline V gene (reference sequence): DFQATT, SNEGSKA. The CDR3 covers 15 residues, taking in both the cysteine and the phenylalanine. Only the CDR3 DNA is retained, 45 bases long and in frame from the first base. The paper's findings and limits, for the study overall: Limitations of the study included a small cohort and short follow-up, and the study findings need independent validation. After SBRT, the number of unique TCR clones decreased (median around 9,400 before versus about 6,900 after; Wilcoxon paired P=0.011). Post-SBRT Shannon entropy and its change from baseline were lower in patients who developed distant metastases; baseline Shannon entropy was not associated with metastases. TRBV and TRBJ usage frequencies reportedly varied with metastasis status, involving two V genes at baseline and several V and two J genes after SBRT. None of the reported P values were adjusted for multiple comparisons. No determination of tumor specificity was made for expanded TCR clones.

This sequence originates from a donor aged 50 or older with non-small cell lung cancer. The rearrangement combines TRBV20-1 with TRBJ2-5; the D segment cannot be called with confidence. The specimen was PBMCs, collected before or after stereotactic body radiation therapy (not recorded which). The DNA reads as follows: TGCAGTGCTAGAGATTTAAAAAGTGGCCAAGGGACCCAGTACTTC. Its protein product is CSARDLKSGQGTQYF.